This T cell receptor (beta chain) was captured by sequencing in a study of cytomegalovirus exposure and HLA in healthy donors. Findings and limits, study-wide: Apart from CMV serostatus, no immune exposure information was available.

Primers: 60 Vbeta forward and 13 Jbeta reverse. Measured with immunoSEQ multiplex PCR; TCRdb has only the in-frame clones, and not every one. The sample consists of more than 95,000 clones, approximately 73% of them appearing once. As to this clone: The antigen is not known.

V lost 4 bases and J 2 bases, leaving 10 bases between the germline ends. CDR1 is SGHDT, CDR2 YYEEEE, per germline. The CDR3 spans 13 residues. The sequenced sample consisted of PBMCs. This receptor was obtained from a woman younger than 30 in good health and CMV-seropositive. This chain connects TRBV5-6 to TRBJ2-7; D is unresolved. CDR3 protein: CASSLDPTYEQYF. The DNA of the CDR3 is TGTGCCAGCAGCCTAGACCCGACCTACGAGCAGTACTTC.